This T cell receptor (beta chain) was captured in a study of CXCR3-negative and CXCR3-positive naive CD8 T cells. The overall study: The dataset comprises 110 million to 150 million TRB reads in total, with about 1.5 +/- 0.3 million reads per library. General study results and limits: TCR interaction strength was inferred from TRB CDR3 physicochemistry, as CD5 matched across naive subsets. TRB CDR3 hydrophobicity was greater in CXCR3-positive naive cells than in CXCR3-negative naive cells.

The authors made the TRB cDNA libraries by 5' RACE using UMI labels. TCRdb reanalyzed the 5' RACE reads and collapses them to one entry per CDR3 protein, without DNA. The sample includes around 60,000 distinct CDR3 sequences. This CDR3 has 14 residues. Germline V lookup: CDR1 SNHLY, CDR2 FYNNEI. With regard to this clonotype: What it binds is unknown.

The chain couples TRBV2 to TRBJ1-4. The sequenced material came from naive CXCR3+ CD8+ T cells from blood. Documented subset: CD45RO-CCR7+CD27+CD95- naive CD8+ T cells expressing CXCR3 (TNR3+). This TCR was recovered from a human donor in good health. Some clones in this sample may be carry-over from other donors' samples. The CDR3 here is CASSESPTNEKLFF.